This T cell receptor beta chain was profiled in a study of blood T cell repertoires in COVID-19. About the study: From the United States, Italy and Spain came samples of acute and convalescent COVID-19. The analysed material was cDNA or gDNA that came from T cells, B-cell-depleted T cells, or PBMCs.

The germline V and J ends were trimmed by 2 bases and 5 bases, with 12 bases remaining between them. Germline CDR1 KGHSH, CDR2 LQKENI. The CDR3 has 15 residues. Patients from Seattle were sampled longitudinally, starting during active infection. Per the original data handling: Counts of nucleated cells, estimated from reference gene primer amplification, were obtained. The protocol was immunoSEQ multiplex PCR, while the TCRdb copy is restricted to in-frame clones and leaves out a portion. V and J calls and clone size are given by that table; D and trimming were obtained from the DNA. The sample records about 82,000 clones, roughly 78% being singletons.

Sequenced input: peripheral blood. The rearrangement uses TRBV18 and TRBJ1-4, with D possibly matching TRBD1 (5 bases). The origin of this receptor is a man in his fifties or sixties with COVID-19, enrolled during active disease. CDR3 residues: CASSPGGRQNEKLFF. As DNA, the CDR3 is TGTGCCAGCTCACCAGGTGGTCGACAGAATGAAAAACTGTTTTTT.